This is a list of T cell receptor beta chains from one sample in a study of Tregs in tolerant kidney transplant recipients. The assay was immunoSEQ multiplex PCR, and TCRdb's table has in-frame clones only and misses some. The sample carries 75,000 to 95,000 clones, around nine tenths recorded once. Sample: CD8+ T cells from blood. These receptors came from a human donor in good health. CDR3s include the opening cysteine and the closing phenylalanine or tryptophan. Each record gives: CDR3 DNA, CDR3 protein, D gene, clone size, V gene, J gene. The D gene is left open where the match is weak. Clone size is stated in some rows and not others, as once, few, many or a class when expanded.

TGTGCCTGGAGTGAGGACAGGGGGCTTTACAATGAGCAGTTCTTC	CAWSEDRGLYNEQFF	TRBD1	.	TRBV30	TRBJ2-1
TGTGCCAGCTCACCACAGGTACCTAAGCGGGAGACCCAGTACTTC	CASSPQVPKRETQYF	.	.	TRBV18	TRBJ2-5
TGTGTCAGCAGTTTAGCACAGGGGGCCGGTCAGCCCCAGCATTTT	CVSSLAQGAGQPQHF	TRBD1	.	TRBV27	TRBJ1-5
TGTGCCAGCAGTTTATCGGGGGTATCAAACACCGGGGAGCTGTTTTTT	CASSLSGVSNTGELFF	.	.	TRBV27	TRBJ2-2
TGCGCCAGCAGTTTATTGGAAGGGGTTCGCGAGCAGTACTTC	CASSLLEGVREQYF	.	.	TRBV4-1	TRBJ2-7
TGTGCCAGCAGCTTGCTGGGAGGGGGATCCTACGAGCAGTACTTC	CASSLLGGGSYEQYF	.	.	TRBV5-4	TRBJ2-7
TGTGCCAGCAGCTCCCTAGGCGTCACAGATACGCAGTATTTT	CASSSLGVTDTQYF	.	.	TRBV13	TRBJ2-3
TGTGCCAGCAGCTTTGGAGAGACCCAGTACTTC	CASSFGETQYF	.	.	TRBV7-9	TRBJ2-5
TGTGCCAGCAGCTGGCCGGATCAAAGCTCCTACGAGCAGTACTTC	CASSWPDQSSYEQYF	.	.	TRBV5-6	TRBJ2-7
TGTGCCAGCAGTCCTTCCCAGGGCCCCCACTTCTACGAGCAGTACTTC	CASSPSQGPHFYEQYF	.	once	TRBV27	TRBJ2-7
TGCGCCAGCAGCCAATATCAGGGGGATCACACTGAAGCTTTCTTT	CASSQYQGDHTEAFF	TRBD1	.	TRBV4-1	TRBJ1-1
TGTGCCAGCAGTGAACTTGGCCAGCGGATTGATCAGCCCCAGCATTTT	CASSELGQRIDQPQHF	.	.	TRBV6-1	TRBJ1-5
TGTGCCAGCAGTTTAGCTTCGTCGGCAGGCTACGAGCAGTACTTC	CASSLASSAGYEQYF	.	.	TRBV27	TRBJ2-7
TGTGCCAGCAGCTACGGGACAGGGGGCTACGAGCAGTACTTC	CASSYGTGGYEQYF	TRBD1	.	TRBV27	TRBJ2-7
TGTGCCAGTAGCGACGGGAGGACGGTTACCGGGGAGCTGTTTTTT	CASSDGRTVTGELFF	TRBD2	few	TRBV19	TRBJ2-2
TGTGCCAGCAGTTTAGTGGCCGGCGGTCCCCTCTCGGGGTATGGCTACACCTTC	CASSLVAGGPLSGYGYTF	.	.	TRBV27	TRBJ1-2
TGCGCCAGCGGAGGCTACAATGAGCAGTTCTTC	CASGGYNEQFF	.	.	TRBV10-2	TRBJ2-1
TGTGCCAGCAGCTTAGAGGCCCCCCTGGTCAGCTCCTACGAGCAGTACTTC	CASSLEAPLVSSYEQYF	.	.	TRBV11-2	TRBJ2-7
TGTGCCAGTAGTATCGGCCCTGGTACAGGGGGCTGGGAGGGGGACACAGATACGCAGTATTTT	CASSIGPGTGGWEGDTDTQYF	TRBD1	.	TRBV19	TRBJ2-3
TGCGCCAGCAGCGACGGGGGGACCGAAGCTTTCTTT	CASSDGGTEAFF	.	.	TRBV10-1	TRBJ1-1
TGTGCCAGCAGCTTAGTGGTGAACTATGGCTACACCTTC	CASSLVVNYGYTF	.	once	TRBV7-9	TRBJ1-2
TGCAGCGTTGGTGGGCATGAAGCTTTCTTT	CSVGGHEAFF	.	.	TRBV29-1	TRBJ1-1
TGCGCCAGCAGCTTGGACACCGGACTATTTGTTACGCAGTATTTT	CASSLDTGLFVTQYF	.	.	TRBV5-1	TRBJ2-3
TGTGCCAGCAGCTGGGGTGGGGAGACCCAGTACTTC	CASSWGGETQYF	.	.	TRBV13	TRBJ2-5
TGTGCCAGCAGCCCAGGACTAGCGCCGGACGAGCAGTACTTC	CASSPGLAPDEQYF	TRBD2	once	TRBV13	TRBJ2-7
TGTGCCAGTAGTATAGATCCCCGCGGTGTGAACACCGGGGAGCTGTTTTTT	CASSIDPRGVNTGELFF	.	.	TRBV19	TRBJ2-2
TGTGCCTGGAACTTCGGACAGGTGAACACTGAAGCTTTCTTT	CAWNFGQVNTEAFF	TRBD1	few	TRBV30	TRBJ1-1
TGTGCCAGCAGTTACTCGGGTCCTTCGGGCAATGAGCAGTTCTTC	CASSYSGPSGNEQFF	.	.	TRBV6-5	TRBJ2-1
TGTGCCAGCAGCCCCACAGCCTACGAGCAGTACTTC	CASSPTAYEQYF	.	.	TRBV14	TRBJ2-7
TGTGCCAGCAGCTCCTACTACGAGCAGTACTTC	CASSSYYEQYF	.	.	TRBV7-9	TRBJ2-7
TGTGCCAGCAGCTTCATCGAGCATGAGCAGTTCTTC	CASSFIEHEQFF	.	.	TRBV7-6	TRBJ2-1
TGTGCCAGCAGCTTTTTTCGGGGGCCCCTCCACTTT	CASSFFRGPLHF	.	.	TRBV5-6	TRBJ1-6
TGTGCCAGCAGTTCTCTCAGGGAAAGGGATCAGCCCCAGCATTTT	CASSSLRERDQPQHF	.	.	TRBV6-5	TRBJ1-5
TGTGCCAGCAGCTTAGCGGATAGGGGAATCTATGGCTACACCTTC	CASSLADRGIYGYTF	.	.	TRBV7-2	TRBJ1-2
TGTGCCAGCAGTAGAGGGGGGGCCCTCCAAGAGACCCAGTACTTC	CASSRGGALQETQYF	.	.	TRBV6-5	TRBJ2-5
TGTGCCAGCAGTGAGAGGACAATTAGCAATCAGCCCCAGCATTTT	CASSERTISNQPQHF	.	.	TRBV2	TRBJ1-5
TGTGCCAGCAGTTACGAAGACGGTTATTCACCCCTCCACTTT	CASSYEDGYSPLHF	.	.	TRBV6-6	TRBJ1-6
TGCGCCAGCAGCCAAGATTCCCGAACTAGCGGGATCAATGAGCAGTTCTTC	CASSQDSRTSGINEQFF	TRBD2	.	TRBV4-1	TRBJ2-1
.	CASSVGGGTLTFF	.	.	TRBV9	TRBJ1-1
TGTGCCAGCAGCGAATTTGGGGGAGGAAGATTGGGTAATGAAAAACTGTTTTTT	CASSEFGGGRLGNEKLFF	.	.	TRBV6-1	TRBJ1-4
TGTGCCAGCAGCTTAGCAGCCCGTAGCACAGATACGCAGTATTTT	CASSLAARSTDTQYF	.	.	TRBV7-9	TRBJ2-3
TGCGCCAGCAGCTTGGGGTTAGCGTCCAGGGAAGGGATAAGCAATCAGCCCCAGCATTTT	CASSLGLASREGISNQPQHF	.	.	TRBV5-1	TRBJ1-5
TGTGCAAGTCGCTTCATAGCGGGAGTCCCCCACGAGCAGTACTTC	CASRFIAGVPHEQYF	.	.	TRBV12-2	TRBJ2-7
TGTGCCTGGAGTGTATGGCAGGGGATTGGCGCTGAAGCTTTCTTT	CAWSVWQGIGAEAFF	.	.	TRBV30	TRBJ1-1
TGCGCCAGCAGCCGATACCTTACAGGGGAAAACATTCAGTACTTC	CASSRYLTGENIQYF	TRBD1	.	TRBV4-1	TRBJ2-4
TGTGCCAGCAGTCACGGACTAGCGGATTACAATGAGCAGTTCTTC	CASSHGLADYNEQFF	TRBD2	.	TRBV6-5	TRBJ2-1
TGTGCCAGCAGCTTAGGGTCACCTAGGAACACTGAAGCTTTCTTT	CASSLGSPRNTEAFF	.	.	TRBV7-9	TRBJ1-1
TGCGCCAGCAGCCAGGTACAGGGAGGGGAGCAGTACTTC	CASSQVQGGEQYF	.	.	TRBV4-1	TRBJ2-7
TGTGCCAGTTTAGGACAGGGATACACCGGGGAGCTGTTTTTT	CASLGQGYTGELFF	TRBD1	.	TRBV10-3	TRBJ2-2
TGTGCCAGCAGTTTAGAGGGTGAGCGGGGCTTTTCAGATACGCAGTATTTT	CASSLEGERGFSDTQYF	TRBD2	once	TRBV27	TRBJ2-3
TGTGCCAGCAGCAAAGTAAGGGACCAGGGGGCCACTAGCACAGATACGCAGTATTTT	CASSKVRDQGATSTDTQYF	.	.	TRBV21-1	TRBJ2-3
TGTGCCAGCAGCTCCGGGACAACTAGCACAGATACGCAGTATTTT	CASSSGTTSTDTQYF	.	.	TRBV7-8	TRBJ2-3
TGTGCCAGCAGCAAAGAAAGGGGGACAGCGAACACCGGGGAGCTGTTTTTT	CASSKERGTANTGELFF	.	once	TRBV21-1	TRBJ2-2
TGTGCCAGCAGCTTGGGATCAGGGTTGAGCACTGAAGCTTTCTTT	CASSLGSGLSTEAFF	.	.	TRBV5-4	TRBJ1-1
TGCGCCAGCAGCTTCTTCGGTTACGAGCAGTACTTC	CASSFFGYEQYF	.	once	TRBV5-1	TRBJ2-7
TGTGCCACCAGCAGCGGCTACGTAGGTAGCGGAATATCTCCGAACACCGGGGAGCTGTTTTTT	CATSSGYVGSGISPNTGELFF	.	.	TRBV15	TRBJ2-2
TGTGCCAGCAGCGGACGGACAGGGACGGACACTGAAGCTTTCTTT	CASSGRTGTDTEAFF	TRBD1	.	TRBV9	TRBJ1-1
TGCGCCAGCAGCCGACCGGGACAGGAAGCTTTCTTT	CASSRPGQEAFF	TRBD1	.	TRBV4-1	TRBJ1-1
TGTGCCAGCAGCCCTTCCTGGCGGGAGGGCCCCGATGAGCAGTTCTTC	CASSPSWREGPDEQFF	TRBD2	.	TRBV7-9	TRBJ2-1
TGTGCCAGCAGTTCGACAGGGGACTATGGCTACACCTTC	CASSSTGDYGYTF	TRBD1	.	TRBV7-6	TRBJ1-2